This record covers a single T cell receptor beta chain. The antigen remains undetermined. This record comes from a study of cytomegalovirus exposure and HLA in healthy donors. The PCR ran on 60 Vbeta and 13 Jbeta primers. Sequencing was performed with immunoSEQ multiplex PCR; in TCRdb, only in-frame clones are kept and a portion is missing. Among tens of thousands of clones listed, roughly 72% were seen once. Germline assignment: CDR1 MGHRA and CDR2 YSYEKL. The germline V and J ends were trimmed by 4 bases and 2 bases, with 15 bases remaining between them. CDR3 length equals 15 residues. Notes on the study in general: Association with HLA alleles at 0.05 false discovery rate was found for some 18,000 TCR beta sequences in a later analysis.

The clonotype comes from a man in his forties in good health and CMV-seropositive. The V call is TRBV4-1, the J call TRBJ2-7; maybe TRBD2 (6 bases). The sequenced sample was PBMCs. The CDR3 DNA follows: TGCGCCAGCAGCCTTCGGCTAGCGACCCCCTACGAGCAGTACTTC. Protein: CASSLRLATPYEQYF.